The source of this T cell receptor beta chain is a study of blood T cell repertoires in COVID-19. Study in general: Material from acute and convalescent COVID-19 was sourced from the United States, Italy and Spain. PBMCs, B-cell-depleted T cells, or T cells provided the cDNA or gDNA that made up the material.

This clone came up a few times. Original processing notes: The assay estimated nucleated cells by amplifying reference gene primers. Clones were sequenced by immunoSEQ multiplex PCR, and TCRdb holds only the in-frame ones, with some missing. That table is the source of V, J and clone size, and D and trimming were worked out from the DNA. The sample has roughly 70,000 clones, nearly 90% seen once. The ends lost 3 bases at V and 9 bases at J; junction bases unmatched: 10. The germline gives CDR1 MNHEY, CDR2 SVGAGI. This CDR3 is built from 14 residues. Sequenced material: peripheral blood. This clonotype originated in a man in his 70s with active or convalescent COVID-19. The V and J genes are TRBV6-5 and TRBJ1-1; 7 bases are a match to TRBD1. CDR3 in DNA: TGTGCCAGCAGTTATAAGAGGGACAGTGGGAAAGCTTTCTTT. Translated, it gives CASSYKRDSGKAFF.